These 5 T cell receptor beta chains were sequenced from one sample in a study of T cell responses to AZD1222 COVID-19 vaccine. Method: immunoSEQ multiplex PCR; TCRdb's copy keeps in-frame clones and lacks some. The table records 150,000 or so clones, around 91% of them present only once. The source material was peripheral blood, sampled on day 0 of AZD1222 vaccination. These receptors all stem from an adult in good health.

The gene calls are TRBV14 and TRBJ1-1; D not certain. The CDR3 contains 13 residues. CDR1 and CDR2 (germline): SGHDN, FVKESK. The V and J ends lost 1 base and 4 bases respectively, with 7 bases between them. The CDR3 loop is CASSQAHLTEAFF. DNA of the CDR3: TGTGCCAGCAGCCAAGCGCACCTCACTGAAGCTTTCTTT.

This clone appeared once. This sequence joins TRBV5-1 and TRBJ2-7, with D tentatively TRBD1 or TRBD2 (5 bases each). The V gene lost 3 bases and the J gene lost 3 bases, with 19 bases spanning the gap. CDR1 is SGHRS, CDR2 YFSETQ, per germline. CDR3 length equals 16 residues. CDR3 nucleotides: TGCGCCAGCAGCTCAACCCGGTGGGACGGAAACTACGAGCAGTACTTC. The encoded protein is CASSSTRWDGNYEQYF. The complete variable domain, with remaining parts taken from reference TRBV5-1 and TRBJ2-7, reads KAGVTQTPRYLIKTRGQQVTLSCSPISGHRSVSWYQQTPGQGLQFLFEYFSETQRNKGNFPGRFSGRQFSNSRSEMNVSTLELGDSALYLCASSSTRWDGNYEQYFGPGTRLTVT.

This clone occurred once. This chain links TRBV3-1 (or the pseudogene TRBV3-2) with TRBJ1-2; 7 bases agree with TRBD1. Germline CDR1 reads LGHDT; CDR2 reads YNNKEL (reference sequence). The V and J ends lost 4 bases and 8 bases, in that order; junction bases with no gene match: 13. This CDR3 is built from 15 residues. In nucleotides, the CDR3 is TGTGCCAGCAGCCCACGCGGGAGGGGGCAAGGGGGCTACACCTTC. This encodes CASSPRGRGQGGYTF.

The genes are TRBV28 and TRBJ1-4, with 7 bases that match TRBD1. The germline V gene has CDR1 MDHEN and CDR2 SYDVKM. The CDR3 extends over 15 amino acids. Unmatched junction bases numbered 7, after V lost 6 bases and J lost 3 bases. The CDR3 DNA reads as TGTGCCAGCAGGGATTACAGGGGCCCTAATGAAAAACTGTTTTTT. It yields the protein CASRDYRGPNEKLFF.

The rearrangement links TRBV28 to TRBJ1-5; TRBD1 agrees at 7 bases. This CDR3 comprises 15 residues. Trimming cost V 6 bases and J 2 bases; bases outside gene matches: 7. Germline lookup yields CDR1 MDHEN and CDR2 SYDVKM. CDR3 in amino acids: CASRRQGPRNQPQHF. In DNA, the CDR3 is TGTGCCAGCAGACGACAGGGACCGCGCAATCAGCCCCAGCATTTT.